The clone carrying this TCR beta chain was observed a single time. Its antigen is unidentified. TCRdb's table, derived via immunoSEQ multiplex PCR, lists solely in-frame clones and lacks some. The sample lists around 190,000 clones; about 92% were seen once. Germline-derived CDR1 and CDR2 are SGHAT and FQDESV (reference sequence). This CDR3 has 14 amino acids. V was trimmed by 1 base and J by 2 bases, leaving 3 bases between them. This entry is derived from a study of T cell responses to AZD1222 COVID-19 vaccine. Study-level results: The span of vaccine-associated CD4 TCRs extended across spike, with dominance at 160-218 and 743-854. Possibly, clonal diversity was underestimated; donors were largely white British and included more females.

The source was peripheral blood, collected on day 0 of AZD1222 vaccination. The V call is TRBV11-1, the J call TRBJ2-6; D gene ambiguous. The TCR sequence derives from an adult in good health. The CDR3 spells CASSLGAGANVLTF. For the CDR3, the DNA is TGTGCCAGCAGCTTAGGGGCTGGGGCCAACGTCCTGACTTTC.